The 28 T cell receptor beta chains presented below share a single source sample, sequenced in a study of identical twins. TCRdb reprocessed the 5' RACE reads via MiXCR and lists one record per CDR3 protein. The sample includes under 1 million distinct CDR3 sequences, 9% to 15% of them seen just once. The same sample was also studied in work on yellow fever vaccine responses in identical twins.

Sequenced sample: PBMCs. The receptors stem from a woman aged 18 to 35 in good health.

The chain joins TRBV2 to TRBJ1-1, with 9 bases identical to TRBD1. The junction had 6 bases not matched to a gene; V was cut back by 10 bases and J by 3 bases. This CDR3 region has 13 residues. Germline CDR1 is SNHLY and CDR2 is FYNNEI. Here the CDR3 DNA reads TGTGCCACAAAAACAGGGGGCGACACTGAAGCTTTCTTT. This encodes CATKTGGDTEAFF.

This clonotype was seen repeatedly, ten times or more. This chain uses TRBV4-2 with TRBJ2-3; 13 bases align to TRBD2. This CDR3 spans 19 amino acids. Germline V gives CDR1 LGHNA, CDR2 YNFKEQ. With V trimmed by 4 bases and J by 2 bases, 12 bases remained unmatched. DNA of the CDR3: TGTGCCAGCAGCCGCAGACTAGCGGGAGGACGCCGAGACACAGATACGCAGTATTTT. Protein sequence: CASSRRLAGGRRDTDTQYF.

The chain couples TRBV20-1 to TRBJ2-7; D gene uncertain. Germline V gives CDR1 DFQATT, CDR2 SNEGSKA (reference sequence). The CDR3 is 12 residues long. Trimming removed 1 base at V and 2 bases at J, with 6 bases between. As DNA, the CDR3 is TGCAGTGCTAGAGTTCAGCCCTACGAGCAGTACGTC. Translation: CSARVQPYEQYV.

This chain connects TRBV20-1 to TRBJ2-2, with D possibly being TRBD2 (7 bases). The V end lost 0 bases, the J end lost 3 bases, and 11 bases lay between the germline ends. The CDR3 extends over 15 amino acids. Per the germline V gene, CDR1 is DFQATT and CDR2 is SNEGSKA (reference sequence). The CDR3 nucleotides are TGCAGTGCTAGAGATGGGGGGGCGGACACCGGGGAGCTGTTTTTT. As protein: CSARDGGADTGELFF.

This clonotype was counted only a few times. V usage is TRBV7-8 and J usage is TRBJ1-1; 8 bases are shared with TRBD1. This CDR3 contains 16 residues. Trimming cost V 5 bases and J 7 bases; bases outside gene matches: 15. CDR1 and CDR2 (germline): SGHVS, FQNEAQ. CDR3 sequence (DNA): TGTGCCAGCAGCACTCAGGGGGCGAGTGGCTTTGTTGAAGCTTTCTTT. It translates to CASSTQGASGFVEAFF.

In this sample, this clonotype turned up a few times. This chain uses TRBV21-1 with TRBJ2-3; the table's D call, TRBD2, has no DNA check behind it. TRBV21-1 is a listed pseudogene. The CDR3 has 16 residues. This CDR3 is CASSFGSPSGRDTQYF. As DNA, the CDR3 is TGTGCCAGCAGCTTCGGGAGCCCCTCAGGAAGGGATACGCAGTATTTT.

CDR3 in DNA: TGCAGTGCTAGAGCCCCCCTAGCGGACCTTACCTACAATGAGCAGTTCTTC. Translation gives CSARAPLADLTYNEQFF. The V gene is TRBV20-1, the J gene TRBJ2-1, with 7 bases that match TRBD2. CDR3 length: 17 amino acids. V lost 1 base and J lost 2; bases outside the gene matches: 11. CDR1 is DFQATT, CDR2 SNEGSKA, per germline (reference sequence).

This sequence joins TRBV20-1 and TRBJ1-1; possibly TRBD1 for D (6 bases). Trimming took 6 bases from V and 1 from J, leaving 12 bases between them. The CDR3 covers 13 residues. Germline V lookup: CDR1 DFQATT, CDR2 SNEGSKA (reference sequence). CDR3 in DNA: TGCAGTGCCCCGGGACACCAGAACACTGAAGCTTTCTTT. It encodes CSAPGHQNTEAFF.

This clonotype was detected a few times. This chain uses TRBV24-1 with TRBJ2-7, with 9 bases that match TRBD1. Germline lookup yields CDR1 KGHDR and CDR2 SFDVKD. After removal of 3 bases from V and 4 bases from J, the junction contained 12 bases not matched to a gene. This CDR3 comprises 17 residues. This chain's CDR3 is CATSDRSGQGFLYEQYV. CDR3 coding DNA: TGTGCCACCAGTGATAGGTCGGGACAGGGATTTTTGTACGAGCAGTACGTC.

The chain employs TRBV5-8 and TRBJ2-5, with D unclear. This CDR3 is 15 amino acids long. V was cut by 0 bases and J by 0 bases, with 9 bases left in between. Germline CDR1 is SGHTS and CDR2 is YDEGEE. The DNA for the CDR3 is TGTGCCAGCAGCTTGGGGTCAGGCTACCAAGAGACCCAGTACTTC. Amino acid sequence: CASSLGSGYQETQYF.

This sequence joins TRBV19 and TRBJ2-2; tentative D call: TRBD1 (6 bases). Trimming took 5 bases from V and 6 from J, leaving 10 bases between them. Germline CDR1 is LNHDA and CDR2 is SQIVND (reference sequence). The length of the CDR3 is 13 residues. CDR3 in DNA: TGTGCCAGTAGTTACAGGGTTCCCGGGGAGCTGTTTTTT. This gives the protein CASSYRVPGELFF.

The J gene is TRBJ2-7, the V gene TRBV3-1; D is perhaps TRBD1 (6 bases). The CDR3 is made up of 14 amino acids. V was trimmed by 7 bases and J by 5 bases, leaving 18 bases between them. Germline CDR1 LGHDT, CDR2 YNNKEL (reference sequence). CDR3 in amino acids: CASNNFQGSHEQYF. CDR3 nucleotides: TGTGCCAGCAACAATTTTCAGGGGTCCCACGAGCAGTACTTC.

This clonotype was picked up a small number of times. The V and J genes are TRBV27 and TRBJ2-2; the D gene is possibly TRBD2 (5 bases). V was shortened by 8 bases and J by 2 bases, with 9 bases between the two germline ends. This CDR3 has 13 amino acids. Germline V gene lookup returns CDR1 MNHEY and CDR2 SMNVEV (reference sequence). CDR3 nucleotide sequence: TGTGCCAGCTTGGACTTTAACACCGGGGAGCTGTTTTTT. Its translation is CASLDFNTGELFF.

Only a few counts were recorded for this clonotype. The J gene is TRBJ1-1, the V gene TRBV5-1, with D unresolved. Germline assignment: CDR1 SGHRS and CDR2 YFSETQ. Trimming cost V 4 bases and J 8 bases, with 12 bases left between them. CDR3 length: 12 amino acids. Here the CDR3 reads CASSPGRGEAFF. CDR3 sequence (DNA): TGCGCCAGCAGCCCCGGGCGAGGGGAAGCTTTCTTT.

This clonotype has only a few counts. The chain carries TRBV20-1 and TRBJ2-5, with D perhaps assigned TRBD1 or TRBD2 (5 bases each). CDR1 and CDR2 from the germline V gene are DFQATT and SNEGSKA (reference sequence). Trimming shortened V by 2 bases and J by 1 base, and 8 bases separated the two germline ends. The CDR3 spans 13 residues. Written as DNA, the CDR3 is TGCAGTGCTAGATCCGGGGCCCAAGAGACCCAGTACTTC. This encodes CSARSGAQETQYF.

This clonotype was observed a few times. This chain uses TRBV4-1 with TRBJ2-3; maybe TRBD1 (7 bases). The CDR3 has 15 residues. The germline V gene has CDR1 MGHRA and CDR2 YSYEKL. V dropped 4 bases and J dropped 0 bases, with 11 bases sitting between them. CDR3 region: CASSRRDSSTDTQYF. The DNA for the CDR3 is TGCGCCAGCAGCCGGAGGGACAGTAGCACAGATACGCAGTATTTT.

V is TRBV3-1 and J is TRBJ2-7, with TRBD1 matching 10 bases. CDR3 length: 14 amino acids. CDR1 LGHDT and CDR2 YNNKEL come from the germline V gene (reference sequence). Trimming cost V 3 bases and J 7 bases; bases outside gene matches: 6. This chain's CDR3 is CASSHGTGVREQYF. The DNA of the CDR3 is TGTGCCAGCAGCCACGGGACAGGGGTGAGGGAGCAGTACTTC.

The V call is TRBV10-3, the J call TRBJ2-2, with 12 bases lining up with TRBD1. CDR1 and CDR2 (germline): ENHRY, SYGVKD. This CDR3 has 15 residues. Germline trimming cut 5 bases from V and 7 bases from J; bases unmatched to any gene: 5. CDR3: CAISSGTGGYGELFF. The DNA of the CDR3 is TGTGCCATCAGTTCCGGGACAGGGGGCTACGGGGAGCTGTTTTTT.

This clonotype was found a few times. The chain employs TRBV4-2 and TRBJ2-1; TRBD2 agrees at 7 bases. CDR1 is LGHNA and CDR2 is YNFKEQ in the germline V gene. V was pared by 0 bases and J by 4 bases, with 12 bases of the junction left unmatched. The length of the CDR3 is 18 residues. CDR3 DNA: TGTGCCAGCAGCCAAGACCCGGGACTACCCACTAGATACAATGAGCAGTTCTTC. Residues: CASSQDPGLPTRYNEQFF.

The chain links TRBV27 to TRBJ2-3; TRBD2 aligns across 7 bases. Per the germline V gene, CDR1 is MNHEY and CDR2 is SMNVEV (reference sequence). This CDR3 is built from 15 residues. With V trimmed by 5 bases and J by 2 bases, 7 bases remained unmatched. CDR3 sequence: CASSPLGTNTDTQYF. DNA of the CDR3: TGTGCCAGCAGTCCCCTCGGGACTAACACAGATACGCAGTATTTT.

This clonotype was seen repeatedly, ten times or more. This chain connects TRBV10-3 to TRBJ1-4, with 7 bases fitting TRBD1. Per the germline V gene, CDR1 is ENHRY and CDR2 is SYGVKD. There are 15 residues in the CDR3. Losses at the gene ends were 0 bases for V and 7 bases for J; bases not matched to a gene: 5. The CDR3 region has the DNA TGTGCCATCAGTGAGTCGACAGGGCGCGGTGAAAAACTGTTTTTT. This translates into CAISESTGRGEKLFF.

This chain uses TRBV18 with TRBJ2-5; 10 nucleotides line up with TRBD2. This CDR3 has 15 amino acids. V lost 5 bases to trimming and J lost 1 base; unmatched junction nucleotides: 4. Germline V gene lookup returns CDR1 KGHSH and CDR2 LQKENI. The CDR3 DNA reads as TGTGCCAGCTCAAAACTAGCGGGAAGCCAAGAGACCCAGTACTTC. It is translated as CASSKLAGSQETQYF.

This clonotype was counted many times. V and J are TRBV20-1 and TRBJ2-3; the match to TRBD2 covers 8 bases. The V gene's germline CDR1 is DFQATT and CDR2 SNEGSKA (reference sequence). V lost 0 bases, J lost 4 bases, and 12 bases stayed unmatched. The CDR3 covers 17 residues. The CDR3 region has the DNA TGCAGTGCTAGAGATCCCTTAGCGGGACGGTCCGCAGATACGCAGTATTTT. Its translation: CSARDPLAGRSADTQYF.

A remark on this clonotype: One end of the junction varies from germline; a read error may be responsible. V gene TRBV5-1 combines with J gene TRBJ2-3; no firm D call. The CDR3 loop spans 16 amino acids. Germline CDR1 reads SGHRS; CDR2 reads YFSETQ. CDR3 coding DNA: TGCGCCAGCAGCTCACTAACTTGGACCCCCACAAATACGCAGTATTTT. Its protein is CASSSLTWTPTNTQYF. Together with reference TRBV5-1 and TRBJ2-3, the CDR3 gives the full variable domain: KAGVTQTPRYLIKTRGQQVTLSCSPISGHRSVSWYQQTPGQGLQFLFEYFSETQRNKGNFPGRFSGRQFSNSRSEMNVSTLELGDSALYLCASSSLTWTPTNTQYFGPGTRLTVL.

This clonotype was found a few times. The CDR3 nucleotides are TGTGCCAGCAGCTCGAATGTTAACTATGGCTACACCTTC. Its protein is CASSSNVNYGYTF. The chain carries TRBV28 and TRBJ1-2, with D hard to call. Germline assignment: CDR1 MDHEN and CDR2 SYDVKM. V lost 6 bases, J lost 1 base, and 9 bases lay in between. The CDR3 loop spans 13 amino acids.

This clonotype has only a few counts. This chain joins TRBV6-1 and TRBJ1-2; no definite D call. In germline, CDR1 is MNHNS, CDR2 SASEGT. The V and J ends lost 6 bases and 6 bases respectively, with 14 bases between them. The CDR3 has 13 amino acids. CDR3 sequence (DNA): TGTGCCAGCAGCCGCACGCTGGAAAATGGCTACACCTTC. Encoded protein: CASSRTLENGYTF.

The V gene is TRBV7-6, the J gene TRBJ2-3; perhaps D is TRBD1 or TRBD2 (6 bases each). Deletions cut 2 bases from V and 3 bases from J, with 18 bases between. This CDR3 spans 17 amino acids. Germline CDR1 reads SGHVS; CDR2 reads FNYEAQ. The CDR3, as DNA: TGTGCCAGCAGCTTAAACTCGGTTTTAGGGGGGACAGATACGCAGTATTTT. Protein: CASSLNSVLGGTDTQYF.

This clonotype occurred a few times. The rearrangement links TRBV28 to TRBJ2-7; TRBD1 aligns across 9 bases. Unmatched junction bases numbered 1, after V lost 8 bases and J lost 2 bases. The CDR3 extends over 12 amino acids. The germline gives CDR1 MDHEN, CDR2 SYDVKM. Here the CDR3 reads CASGDRAYEQYF. The CDR3 DNA reads TGTGCCAGCGGGGACAGGGCCTACGAGCAGTACTTC.